This TCR beta chain was identified during a study of molecular identifiers for immune sequencing clone quantification. Trimming shortened V by 3 bases and J by 5 bases, and 16 bases separated the two germline ends. The CDR3 runs 15 residues. Germline CDR1 is MDHEN and CDR2 is SYDVKM. TCRdb used MiXCR to reprocess the PCR reads, holding one entry per CDR3 protein. The profile shows about 320,000 distinct CDR3 sequences, about 22% of them singletons. What was sequenced was naive CD8+ T cells from blood, with Jurkat cell RNA spiked in. Specified subset: FACS-sorted CD8+CD4-CCR7+CD45RA+ naive T cells. This clonotype was sampled from a human donor in good health. Some libraries in this study had Jurkat cell RNA spiked in. J is TRBJ1-2 and V is TRBV28; no firm D call. The CDR3 spells CASSLTQTNYYGYTF. The CDR3 DNA reads TGTGCCAGCAGTTTGACACAAACGAACTATTATGGCTACACCTTC.